Below, 32 T cell receptor beta chains from the same sample are listed, as sequenced in a study of T cell responses to AZD1222 COVID-19 vaccine. Sequencing used immunoSEQ multiplex PCR; TCRdb keeps in-frame clones, though not all of them. Among tens of thousands of clones listed, 80% to 90% were seen once. The sample was peripheral blood, taken 28 days after the second AZD1222 dose. The receptors derive from an adult who received the AZD1222 COVID-19 vaccine.

CDR3 nucleotide sequence: TGCAGCGTTGAAACGGCAGAACCTTATTTAGGCTACACCTTC. Its translation is CSVETAEPYLGYTF. The V gene is TRBV29-1, the J gene TRBJ1-2; D is undetermined. Germline CDR1 and CDR2: SQVTM and ANQGSEA. The CDR3 runs 14 residues. The V end lost 2 bases, the J end lost 8 bases, and 18 bases lay between the germline ends.

The chain is built from TRBV5-1 and TRBJ2-7; D perhaps matches TRBD2 (6 bases). The ends were cut back, 1 base at V and 3 bases at J, with 11 bases in the middle. From germline, CDR1 is SGHRS and CDR2 YFSETQ. The CDR3 runs to 14 residues. The CDR3 protein is CASSLLSGVYEQYF. The CDR3 coding sequence is TGCGCCAGCAGCTTGCTATCGGGGGTCTACGAGCAGTACTTC.

Comment on this clone: A read error is possible here, since a much larger clone lies one base away. Other DNA variants within this sample encode the same CDR3. The chain is built from TRBV28 and TRBJ1-2, with TRBD1 matching over 8 bases. Germline V gene data show CDR1 as MDHEN and CDR2 as SYDVKM. The CDR3 spans 12 residues. Trimming at V came to 6 bases and at J to 4 bases, leaving 1 base not matched to a gene. The CDR3 spells CASRTGGYGYTF. The CDR3 DNA is TGTGCCAGCAGAACAGGGGGCTATGGCTACACCTTC.

The V gene is TRBV11-2, the J gene TRBJ1-2; D not certain. The CDR3 sequence is 13 residues long. V shed 0 bases and J shed 8 bases, with 10 bases lying between them. Per the germline V gene, CDR1 is SGHAT and CDR2 is FQNNGV. The CDR3 reads CASSLDAGGGYTF. The CDR3 DNA sequence: TGTGCCAGCAGCTTAGATGCAGGCGGCGGCTACACCTTC.

The chain is built from TRBV11-2 and TRBJ1-6, with D hard to call. V was pared by 0 bases and J by 9 bases, with 9 bases between. The CDR3 is 14 amino acids. Germline V gene lookup returns CDR1 SGHAT and CDR2 FQNNGV. CDR3 loop: CASSLDGGVSPLHF. CDR3 in DNA: TGTGCCAGCAGCTTAGATGGAGGCGTTTCACCCCTCCACTTT.

The V call is TRBV10-3, the J call TRBJ2-7; D unresolved. CDR3 size: 12 residues. The germline V and J ends were trimmed by 6 bases and 0 bases, with 6 bases remaining between them. Germline V CDR1 and CDR2: ENHRY, SYGVKD. The CDR3 DNA reads TGTGCCATCAGAGGCGGCTCCTACGAGCAGTACTTC. Its protein product is CAIRGGSYEQYF.

The chain has TRBV5-1 and TRBJ1-1; D unclear. V lost 1 base, J lost 1 base, and 5 bases lay in between. The CDR3 has 13 amino acids. From germline, CDR1 is SGHRS and CDR2 YFSETQ. The CDR3 protein is CASSLRRNTEAFF. CDR3 DNA: TGCGCCAGCAGCTTGCGGAGGAACACTGAAGCTTTCTTT. The variable domain in full, with the rest retrieved from reference TRBV5-1 and TRBJ1-1, is KAGVTQTPRYLIKTRGQQVTLSCSPISGHRSVSWYQQTPGQGLQFLFEYFSETQRNKGNFPGRFSGRQFSNSRSEMNVSTLELGDSALYLCASSLRRNTEAFFGQGTRLTVV.

The chain carries TRBV12-3 or TRBV12-4 and TRBJ2-1; 7 positions match TRBD1. Trimming took 6 bases from V and 2 from J; bases not matched to a gene: 1. This CDR3 has 13 residues. The DNA for the CDR3 is TGTGCCAGCAGACAGGGGCCCTACAATGAGCAGTTCTTC. The encoded protein is CASRQGPYNEQFF.

This clone has more than one count but fewer than ten. This chain connects TRBV5-4 to TRBJ1-2; D not certain. The CDR3 contains 13 residues. The V end was cut by 0 bases, the J end by 10 bases, with 13 bases between. Looked up from germline, CDR1 is SGHNT and CDR2 is YYREEE (reference sequence). This CDR3 is CASSLAGFRFYTF. CDR3 DNA: TGTGCCAGCAGCTTGGCCGGGTTTAGGTTCTACACCTTC. The variable domain in full, completed from reference TRBV5-4 and TRBJ1-2, reads ETGVTQSPTHLIKTRGQQVTLRCSSQSGHNTVSWYQQALGQGPQFIFQYYREEENGRGNFPPRFSGLQFPNYSSELNVNALELDDSALYLCASSLAGFRFYTFGSGTRLTVV.

This chain connects TRBV5-1 to TRBJ1-2; D is unresolved. This CDR3 region has 14 residues. CDR1 is SGHRS and CDR2 is YFSETQ in the germline V gene. V dropped 0 bases and J dropped 4 bases, with 10 bases sitting between them. The CDR3 loop reads CASSLGGRLYGYTF. The DNA for the CDR3 is TGCGCCAGCAGCTTGGGGGGAAGACTCTATGGCTACACCTTC. The full variable domain, completed using reference TRBV5-1 and TRBJ1-2, is KAGVTQTPRYLIKTRGQQVTLSCSPISGHRSVSWYQQTPGQGLQFLFEYFSETQRNKGNFPGRFSGRQFSNSRSEMNVSTLELGDSALYLCASSLGGRLYGYTFGSGTRLTVV.

This clone was seen a handful of times. The gene calls are TRBV4-1 and TRBJ2-2, with a weak D call TRBD2 (6 bases). V lost 0 bases and J lost 3, with 8 bases in between. CDR3 length equals 15 residues. Germline V gene sequence: CDR1 MGHRA, CDR2 YSYEKL. DNA of the CDR3: TGCGCCAGCAGCCAAGAAACTAGCCACACCGGGGAGCTGTTTTTT. Translated, it gives CASSQETSHTGELFF.

The chain combines TRBV7-8 with TRBJ1-5, with 7 bases that match TRBD1. Germline values: CDR1 SGHVS, CDR2 FQNEAQ. The CDR3 contains 16 residues. V lost 2 bases to trimming and J lost 6 bases; unmatched junction nucleotides: 10. CDR3 DNA sequence: TGTGCCAGCAGCTTATCGGTGACAGGGTATAGTCAGCCCCAGCATTTT. Translated, it gives CASSLSVTGYSQPQHF. The whole variable domain, remainder taken from reference TRBV7-8 and TRBJ1-5, is GAGVSQSPRYKVAKRGQDVALRCDPISGHVSLFWYQQALGQGPEFLTYFQNEAQLDKSGLPSDRFFAERPEGSVSTLKIQRTQQEDSAVYLCASSLSVTGYSQPQHFGDGTRLSIL.

As regards this clone: A single base separates this from a much larger clone, so it may be a read error. This sequence joins TRBV10-1 and TRBJ1-5; the D gene is possibly TRBD1 (5 bases). Germline CDR1 reads WNHNN; CDR2 reads SYGVQD (reference sequence). There are 13 residues in the CDR3. Trimming took off 8 bases at V and 6 bases at J, with 14 bases between the two ends. CDR3 DNA: TGCGCCAGCTGTGGGGGATCTGGTCAGCCCCAGCATTTT. Its protein is CASCGGSGQPQHF.

The genes are TRBV6-5 and TRBJ2-7; D may be TRBD1 or TRBD2 (7 bases each). V was clipped by 6 bases and J by 2 bases, with 14 bases between them. In germline, CDR1 is MNHEY, CDR2 SVGAGI. The CDR3 extends over 14 amino acids. The CDR3 sequence is CASRTGEGPYEQYF. In DNA form, the CDR3 reads TGTGCCAGCAGAACAGGGGAGGGCCCCTACGAGCAGTACTTC.

This chain links TRBV7-9 with TRBJ1-1, with D perhaps TRBD1 (5 bases). Per the germline V gene, CDR1 is SEHNR and CDR2 is FQNEAQ (reference sequence). The CDR3 contains 16 residues. The ends were cut back, 7 bases at V and 5 bases at J, with 23 bases in the middle. The CDR3 DNA reads as TGTGCCAGCAACAGGCGGGGGGAGAGGAGTGGGACTGAAGCTTTCTTT. Its protein product is CASNRRGERSGTEAFF.

This clone was counted a single time. The chain employs TRBV5-1 and TRBJ2-3; D is unresolved. CDR1 and CDR2 from the germline V gene are SGHRS and YFSETQ. The V end was cut by 6 bases, the J end by 0 bases, with 11 bases between. CDR3 size: 14 residues. The CDR3 sequence: CASTQIISTDTQYF. The CDR3 nucleotides read TGCGCCAGCACCCAAATCATTAGCACAGATACGCAGTATTTT.

The rearrangement uses TRBV15 and TRBJ1-3; D remains ambiguous. This CDR3 spans 14 amino acids. Trimming stripped 4 bases from V and 0 bases from J, with 7 bases between. Germline assignment: CDR1 LNHNV and CDR2 YYDKDF (reference sequence). The CDR3 nucleotides are TGTGCCACCAGCATCGGGGACTCTGGAAACACCATATATTTT. This encodes CATSIGDSGNTIYF.

About this clone itself: At one end the junction does not follow the germline gene, possibly because of a read error. The DNA for the CDR3 is TGTGCCAGCAAGCAGGGGCTTAGCGATCAGCCCCAGCATTTT. The encoded protein is CASKQGLSDQPQHF. This chain links TRBV6-5 with TRBJ1-5, with D possibly TRBD1 on 6 matching bases. The CDR3 covers 14 residues. Germline CDR1 and CDR2: MNHEY and SVGAGI.

The CDR3 spells CAWSVRGRGIYEQYF. The CDR3 DNA reads as TGTGCCTGGAGTGTACGGGGGCGGGGGATCTACGAGCAGTACTTC. The rearrangement links TRBV30 to TRBJ2-7, with D perhaps matching TRBD2 (7 bases). This CDR3 has 15 amino acids. Per the germline V gene, CDR1 is GTSNPN and CDR2 is SVGIG (reference sequence). Trimming took 0 bases from V and 3 from J, leaving 15 bases between them. The full variable domain, completed using reference TRBV30 and TRBJ2-7, is SQTIHQWPATLVQPVGSPLSLECTVEGTSNPNLYWYRQAAGRGLQLLFYSVGIGQISSEVPQNLSASRPQDRQFILSSKKLLLSDSGFYLCAWSVRGRGIYEQYFGPGTRLTVT.

This sequence joins TRBV6-2 or TRBV6-3 and TRBJ1-6; 10 bases line up with TRBD1. CDR3 size: 14 residues. The V segment lost 4 bases and the J segment 8 bases; nucleotides outside the gene matches: 2. Per germline, CDR1 MNHEY and CDR2 SVGEGT. In DNA form, the CDR3 reads TGTGCCAGCAGTTTCGGACAGGGGGATTCACCCCTCCACTTT. It specifies CASSFGQGDSPLHF.

V is TRBV6-5 and J is TRBJ2-3, with 9 bases aligning to TRBD2. V lost 11 bases, J lost 1 base, and 4 bases stayed unmatched. Germline loops: CDR1 MNHEY, CDR2 SVGAGI. The length of the CDR3 is 13 residues. In DNA, the CDR3 is TGTGCCTCGCGGACTAGCGGCACAGATACGCAGTATTTT. Its protein is CASRTSGTDTQYF.

The chain has TRBV29-1 and TRBJ1-2; D not resolved. CDR1 SQVTM and CDR2 ANQGSEA come from the germline V gene. The length of the CDR3 is 13 residues. V shed 3 bases and J shed 2 bases, with 10 bases lying between them. CDR3 sequence reads: CSVDGGGNYGYTF. The CDR3 nucleotides read TGCAGCGTTGATGGCGGAGGCAACTATGGCTACACCTTC.

This clone has a single count. This chain connects TRBV7-9 to TRBJ2-3; 9 nucleotides agree with TRBD1. V lost 6 bases to trimming and J lost 0 bases; unmatched junction nucleotides: 10. Germline V gene sequence: CDR1 SEHNR, CDR2 FQNEAQ (reference sequence). The CDR3 is 17 amino acids. CDR3 bases: TGTGCCAGCAGTACTGACAGGGGGAGAACTAGCACAGATACGCAGTATTTT. Protein: CASSTDRGRTSTDTQYF.

The J gene is TRBJ1-5, the V gene TRBV4-2, with a weak D call TRBD1 (6 bases). The germline V gene has CDR1 LGHNA and CDR2 YNFKEQ. The CDR3 has 15 amino acids. The V gene lost 4 bases and the J gene lost 6 bases, with 16 bases spanning the gap. The CDR3 reads CASSPSPEGGQPQHF. The CDR3 bases are TGTGCCAGCAGCCCCTCCCCGGAGGGGGGTCAGCCCCAGCATTTT.

This chain uses TRBV19 with TRBJ1-3; the D is unclear. The CDR3 has 13 residues. Germline V gene sequence: CDR1 LNHDA, CDR2 SQIVND (reference sequence). The V and J ends lost 3 bases and 2 bases respectively, with 5 bases between them. CDR3 sequence (DNA): TGTGCCAGTAGTATCACGGCTGGAAACACCATATATTTT. Amino acid sequence: CASSITAGNTIYF.

The rearrangement joins TRBV3-1 (or the pseudogene TRBV3-2) to TRBJ1-1; D possibly corresponds to TRBD1 (5 bases). CDR3 size: 21 residues. The germline V and J ends were trimmed by 0 bases and 0 bases, with 26 bases remaining between them. From germline, CDR1 is LGHDT and CDR2 YNNKEL (reference sequence). The CDR3 bases are TGTGCCAGCAGCCAAGACCCTATCTCGGGCAGGGAATTCCATATGAACACTGAAGCTTTCTTT. Protein product: CASSQDPISGREFHMNTEAFF.

The chain couples TRBV9 to TRBJ1-2, with D perhaps TRBD1 (5 bases). CDR1 and CDR2 from the germline V gene are SGDLS and YYNGEE. CDR3 length: 15 residues. V was clipped by 4 bases and J by 2 bases, with 15 bases between them. The chain's CDR3 is CASSPIRQQNYGYTF. The CDR3, as DNA: TGTGCCAGCAGCCCGATTAGACAGCAGAACTATGGCTACACCTTC.

This clone is a singleton in its sample. The chain recombines TRBV19 with TRBJ2-1; D is undetermined. The CDR3 loop spans 11 amino acids. Trimming left V 6 bases short and J 5 bases short, with 5 bases between. Germline lookup yields CDR1 LNHDA and CDR2 SQIVND (reference sequence). The CDR3 spells CASRMNNEQFF. DNA for the CDR3: TGTGCCAGTAGAATGAACAATGAGCAGTTCTTC.

This clone was detected once. The chain has TRBV15 and TRBJ1-4; tentative D call: TRBD1 (5 bases). CDR3 length: 15 amino acids. Trimming stripped 0 bases from V and 8 bases from J, with 13 bases between. Germline V gene lookup returns CDR1 LNHNV and CDR2 YYDKDF (reference sequence). In DNA form, the CDR3 reads TGTGCCACCAGCAGAGATCCAGGGCCGGGCGAAAAACTGTTTTTT. It translates to CATSRDPGPGEKLFF.

This chain links TRBV19 with TRBJ1-3, with unresolved D. V was clipped by 6 bases and J by 0 bases, with 9 bases between them. The CDR3 has 14 residues. Germline V CDR1 and CDR2: LNHDA, SQIVND (reference sequence). The CDR3 spells CASRTQTSGNTIYF. The CDR3 region has the DNA TGTGCCAGTAGGACACAGACCTCTGGAAACACCATATATTTT.

The chain joins TRBV2 to TRBJ1-2, with a weak D call TRBD1 (6 bases). Trimming took 6 bases from V and 13 from J, leaving 24 bases between them. The CDR3 consists of 14 residues. Germline CDR1 SNHLY, CDR2 FYNNEI. CDR3 DNA: TGTGCCAGCAGCGCCATGCTGAACAGGGACACCTTCACCTTC. The encoded protein is CASSAMLNRDTFTF.

The chain uses TRBV5-5 and TRBJ2-7, with D tentatively TRBD2 (6 bases). The V end was cut by 4 bases, the J end by 1 base, with 12 bases between. The CDR3 is made up of 14 amino acids. CDR1 SGHKS and CDR2 YYEKEE come from the germline V gene (reference sequence). The CDR3 is CASSPGLGSYEQYF. The CDR3 DNA reads TGTGCCAGCAGCCCGGGACTGGGATCCTACGAGCAGTACTTC.